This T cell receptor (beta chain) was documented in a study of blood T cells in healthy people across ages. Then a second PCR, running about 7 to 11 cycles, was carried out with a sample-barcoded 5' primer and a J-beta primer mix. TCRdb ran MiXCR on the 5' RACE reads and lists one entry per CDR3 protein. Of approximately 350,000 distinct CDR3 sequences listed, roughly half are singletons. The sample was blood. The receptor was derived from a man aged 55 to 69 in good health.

The CDR3 nucleotides are TGTGCCAGCAGCACCCGAAGACGACTAGCGGGGGCCAATGAGCAGTTCTTC. Protein product: CASSTRRRLAGANEQFF. The J gene is TRBJ2-1, the V gene TRBV5-4; 12 bases line up with TRBD2. CDR3 length equals 17 residues. The V gene end was trimmed by 4 bases and the J gene end by 6 bases; junction bases not matched to a gene: 11. Germline lookup yields CDR1 SGHNT and CDR2 YYREEE (reference sequence).